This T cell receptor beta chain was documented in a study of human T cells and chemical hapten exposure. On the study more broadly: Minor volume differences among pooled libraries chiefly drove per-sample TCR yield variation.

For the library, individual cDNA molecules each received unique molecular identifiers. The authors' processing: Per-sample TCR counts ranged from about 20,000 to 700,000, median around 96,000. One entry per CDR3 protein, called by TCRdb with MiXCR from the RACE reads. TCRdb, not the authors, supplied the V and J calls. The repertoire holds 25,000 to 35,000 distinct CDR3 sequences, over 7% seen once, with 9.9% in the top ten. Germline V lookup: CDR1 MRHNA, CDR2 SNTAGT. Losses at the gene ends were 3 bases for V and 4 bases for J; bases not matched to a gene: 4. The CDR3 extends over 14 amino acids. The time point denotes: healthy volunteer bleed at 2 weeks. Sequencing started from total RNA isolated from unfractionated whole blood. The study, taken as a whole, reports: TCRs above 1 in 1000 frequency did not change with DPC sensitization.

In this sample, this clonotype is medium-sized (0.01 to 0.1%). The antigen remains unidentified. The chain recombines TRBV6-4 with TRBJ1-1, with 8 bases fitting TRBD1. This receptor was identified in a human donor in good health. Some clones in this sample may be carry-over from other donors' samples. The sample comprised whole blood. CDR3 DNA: TGTGCCAGCAGTGAGGGAACAGGGGGCACTGAAGCTTTCTTT. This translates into CASSEGTGGTEAFF.